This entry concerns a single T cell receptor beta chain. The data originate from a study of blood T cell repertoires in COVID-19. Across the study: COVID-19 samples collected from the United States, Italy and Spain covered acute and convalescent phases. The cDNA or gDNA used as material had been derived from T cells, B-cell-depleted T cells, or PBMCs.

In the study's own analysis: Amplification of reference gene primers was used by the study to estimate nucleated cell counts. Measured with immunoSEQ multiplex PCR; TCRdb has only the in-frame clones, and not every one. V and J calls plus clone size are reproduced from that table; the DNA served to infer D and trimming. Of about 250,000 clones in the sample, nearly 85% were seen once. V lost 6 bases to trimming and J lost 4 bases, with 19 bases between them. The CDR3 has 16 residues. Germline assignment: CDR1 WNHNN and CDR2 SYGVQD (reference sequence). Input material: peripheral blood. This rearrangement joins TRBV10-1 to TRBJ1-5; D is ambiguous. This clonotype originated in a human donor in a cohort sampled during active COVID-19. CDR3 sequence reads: CASSGSSPCRNQPQHF. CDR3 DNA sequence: TGCGCCAGCAGCGGTAGTTCCCCCTGTCGGAATCAGCCCCAGCATTTT.